Listed below are T cell receptor beta chains from one sample, sequenced in a study of regulatory T cells in long-lasting Graves disease. From the multiplex PCR reads, TCRdb called clonotypes with MiXCR, one entry per CDR3 protein. The sample consists of 440,000 or so distinct CDR3 sequences, 16% of them appearing once. These data were also filed under a second study, of T cells in Graves' hyperthyroidism and ophthalmopathy.

The sequenced sample was peripheral blood mononuclear cells (PBMCs), obtained at new diagnosis, from a patient treated with antithyroid drugs. These receptors were taken from a woman younger than 45 with Graves disease. Both conserved end residues are part of each CDR3. The D gene is left open where the match is weak. Only some rows state a clone size, as once, few, many or a class for expanded clones.

few	NA	TRBV5-8	TRBJ2-2	CASSLRNRVPNTGELFF	TGTGCCAGCAGCTTACGTAACCGGGTCCCGAACACCGGGGAGCTGTTTTTT
NA	TRBD1	TRBV11-2	TRBJ1-5	CASSGTGKNQPQHF	TGTGCCAGCAGCGGGACAGGGAAGAATCAGCCCCAGCATTTT
NA	TRBD1	TRBV29-1	TRBJ1-1	CSVATGDATEAFF	TGCAGCGTGGCCACAGGGGACGCCACTGAAGCTTTCTTT
many	NA	TRBV12-3/TRBV12-4	TRBJ1-1	CASSPGTHGEAFF	TGTGCCAGCAGTCCGGGAACCCACGGTGAAGCTTTCTTT
few	NA	TRBV7-9	TRBJ2-1	CASNLNGDEQFF	TGTGCCAGCAACCTGAACGGGGATGAGCAGTTCTTC
NA	NA	TRBV7-9	TRBJ2-1	CASSGGPRTSYNEQFF	TGTGCCAGCAGTGGGGGTCCGAGGACCTCCTACAATGAGCAGTTCTTC
many	NA	TRBV10-3	TRBJ2-7	CAISESGRLYEQYF	TGTGCCATCAGTGAGTCTGGGAGGCTATACGAGCAGTACTTC
many	NA	TRBV6-2/TRBV6-3	TRBJ1-5	CASSEVVFGNQPQHF	TGTGCCAGCAGTGAAGTGGTCTTTGGCAATCAGCCCCAGCATTTT
few	NA	TRBV4-1	TRBJ2-1	CASRFDRGSYNEQFF	TGCGCCAGCAGGTTCGACAGAGGCTCCTACAATGAGCAGTTCTTC
many	NA	TRBV12-3/TRBV12-4	TRBJ2-7	CASSKRDYEQYF	TGTGCCAGCAGCAAACGGGACTACGAGCAGTACTTC
many	NA	TRBV5-1	TRBJ2-1	CASSRAGPPNNEQFF	TGCGCCAGCAGCAGGGCAGGCCCGCCCAACAATGAGCAGTTCTTC
many	TRBD2	TRBV20-1	TRBJ2-7	CSASGLAGGPHEQYF	TGCAGTGCTAGTGGACTAGCGGGAGGGCCCCACGAGCAGTACTTC
many	NA	TRBV11-2	TRBJ2-1	CASSLDRQQNEQFF	TGTGCCAGCAGCTTAGATAGGCAGCAAAATGAGCAGTTCTTC
many	NA	TRBV7-6	TRBJ1-1	CASSPNLVGTEAFF	TGTGCCAGCAGCCCAAACCTGGTAGGAACTGAAGCTTTCTTT
many	NA	TRBV11-2	TRBJ2-1	CASSLDWVSSWQFF	TGTGCCAGCAGCTTAGATTGGGTGAGCAGCTGGCAGTTCTTC
many	NA	TRBV27	TRBJ2-7	CASSLSIQYPSEQYF	TGTGCCAGCAGTTTATCGATACAGTACCCCTCCGAGCAGTACTTC
many	NA	TRBV10-3	TRBJ1-2	CATLGGVGYGYTF	TGTGCCACCCTAGGTGGGGTCGGCTATGGCTACACCTTC
few	TRBD2	TRBV4-3	TRBJ2-1	CASSHEKTSGAYNEQFF	TGCGCCAGCAGCCACGAAAAGACTAGCGGGGCTTACAATGAGCAGTTCTTC
few	NA	TRBV28	TRBJ1-2	CASSTRDRPNYGYTF	TGTGCCAGCAGTACCAGAGACAGACCTAACTATGGCTACACCTTC
few	NA	TRBV6-1	TRBJ1-1	CASSEPGTGEAFF	TGTGCCAGCAGTGAACCCGGGACGGGTGAAGCTTTCTTT
few	NA	TRBV11-3	TRBJ2-2	CASSPDPIFGELFF	TGTGCCAGCAGCCCCGACCCAATTTTCGGGGAGCTGTTTTTT
few	TRBD2	TRBV7-2	TRBJ2-2	CASSLAAGGYTGELFF	TGTGCCAGCAGCTTAGCCGCGGGAGGCTACACCGGGGAGCTGTTTTTT
many	NA	TRBV30	TRBJ2-3	CAWRTLDTDTQYF	TGTGCCTGGAGGACCTTAGACACAGATACGCAGTATTTT
many	TRBD1	TRBV28	TRBJ2-7	CASSSYTGGSSYEQYF	TGTGCCAGCAGTAGCTATACAGGGGGCTCATCCTACGAGCAGTACTTC
few	TRBD2	TRBV27	TRBJ2-2	CASRTLAGATGELFF	TGTGCCAGCCGCACCCTAGCGGGAGCGACCGGGGAGCTGTTTTTT
many	NA	TRBV2	TRBJ1-1	CASSVGNTEAFF	TGTGCCAGCAGTGTGGGGAACACTGAAGCTTTCTTT